The rows below give T cell receptor beta chains drawn from one sample of a study of post-analysis software for immune sequencing data. MiXCR was run by TCRdb on the PCR reads, yielding one entry per CDR3 protein. The sample has approximately 690,000 distinct CDR3 sequences, 55% to 60% seen once. The sample was blood. These receptors all stem from a girl aged 2-15 years with multiple sclerosis. The CDR3 runs from the conserved cysteine through the conserved F or W. Each record gives: J gene, D gene, V gene, CDR3 protein. D genes are given only for firm matches.

>TRBJ2-7|NA|TRBV10-3
CAISEAPGVHEQYF
>TRBJ2-1|TRBD1|TRBV13
CASTLPTGGRQFF
>TRBJ2-7|NA|TRBV20-1
CSASRDEQYF
>TRBJ1-2|NA|TRBV7-9
CASRGIEGPWNYTF
>TRBJ2-7|TRBD2|TRBV20-1
CSARLLLAGGYEQYF
>TRBJ2-5|TRBD2|TRBV5-1
CASSLSGGEETQYF
>TRBJ2-7|NA|TRBV29-1
CSVGGCEQYF
>TRBJ2-7|NA|TRBV30
CAWRVLGGRGQYF
>TRBJ2-3|TRBD1|TRBV7-3
CASSQDRGADTQYF
>TRBJ2-1|NA|TRBV7-9
CASSHPTDNEQFF
>TRBJ2-1|TRBD2|TRBV29-1
CSVQVAGVSYNEQFF
>TRBJ2-1|NA|TRBV11-2
CASSLAGPSSYNEQFF
>TRBJ2-3|NA|TRBV5-5
CASSLWDEPLDTQYF
>TRBJ2-3|TRBD2|TRBV5-6
CASSLATSGRGTDTQYF
>TRBJ2-5|TRBD2|TRBV7-2
CASSLGLRGGQETQYF
>TRBJ1-2|NA|TRBV7-2
CASRGADYGYTF
>TRBJ2-6|NA|TRBV12-3/TRBV12-4
CASSSPGSSGANVLTF
>TRBJ2-1|NA|TRBV2
CASRGVLSYNEQFF
>TRBJ1-2|NA|TRBV29-1
CSVEDGVNYGYTF
>TRBJ2-3|TRBD2|TRBV4-3
CASSPLAGGPIDTQYF
>TRBJ2-1|TRBD1|TRBV28
CASGTGISEQFF
>TRBJ1-2|NA|TRBV30
CACLLPQLYGYTF
>TRBJ2-6|NA|TRBV6-1
CASSEVPGSGANVLTF
>TRBJ1-1|NA|TRBV2
CASSETASEAFF
>NA|NA|TRBV10-1
CASSESGHPYEQYF
>TRBJ2-5|NA|TRBV12-3/TRBV12-4
CASRGEGRKTQYF
>TRBJ2-1|NA|TRBV29-1
CSVGSGWENEQFF
>TRBJ1-1|TRBD1|TRBV5-1
CASSLPGGTGTEAFF
>TRBJ2-7|NA|TRBV20-1
CSANPGLKSEQYF
>TRBJ2-3|TRBD2|TRBV6-5
CASRRLAGGTDTQYF
>TRBJ2-5|NA|TRBV11-2
CASSLGKWGDRETQYF
>TRBJ2-3|TRBD2|TRBV10-1
CASSESGLAVTDTQYF
>TRBJ2-7|TRBD1|TRBV7-9
CASSPGQDHPYEQYF
>TRBJ2-1|NA|TRBV7-3
CASSSGSGALYNEQFF
>NA|NA|TRBV29-1
CSVEESRGEETQYF
>TRBJ1-1|NA|TRBV7-4
CASSPQSGVPEAFF
>TRBJ2-7|TRBD1|TRBV29-1
CSVGTDRSYEQYF
>TRBJ2-5|TRBD2|TRBV10-3
CASRPHRLAGQETQYF
>TRBJ2-1|TRBD1|TRBV20-1
CSATGQGNNEQFF
>TRBJ1-2|NA|TRBV5-1
CASTIGVQDYGYTF
>TRBJ2-3|NA|TRBV5-1
CASRLFQDTQYF
>TRBJ1-5|TRBD1|TRBV6-2/TRBV6-3
CASSSWDRERDQPQHF